One and the same sample provided the 22 T cell receptor beta chains below, sequenced in a study of beta chain features in type 1 diabetes. TCRB transcripts that were expressed got sequenced, as all of the isolated RNA had been reverse transcribed. The repertoire was sequenced with immunoSEQ multiplex PCR; TCRdb's copy has only in-frame clones and lacks some. In the table there are under 200,000 clones, about 9.1% of which are singletons. Sample: central memory CD4+ T cells from blood. Every receptor here comes from a young woman in good health.

The chain joins TRBV5-1 to TRBJ1-1, with a tentative D call TRBD1 (6 bases). This CDR3 spans 14 amino acids. The V end lost 5 bases, the J end lost 4 bases, and 15 bases lay between the germline ends. Germline CDR1 is SGHRS and CDR2 is YFSETQ. The CDR3 region has the DNA TGCGCCAGCAGATTATATGCAGGGGCCACTGAAGCTTTCTTT. Amino acids: CASRLYAGATEAFF.

This chain links TRBV5-1 with TRBJ1-1; D is undetermined. V shed 2 bases and J shed 2 bases, with 13 bases lying between them. The CDR3 runs to 15 residues. In germline, CDR1 is SGHRS, CDR2 YFSETQ. This CDR3 reads CASSFQTNLNTEAFF. CDR3 in DNA: TGCGCCAGCAGCTTCCAGACAAACTTAAACACTGAAGCTTTCTTT.

This clone was detected a few times. This chain uses TRBV9 with TRBJ2-3; 10 nucleotides match TRBD2. Trimming took 0 bases from V and 3 from J; bases not matched to a gene: 4. This CDR3 region has 16 residues. The germline gives CDR1 SGDLS, CDR2 YYNGEE. CDR3 amino acids: CASSVAASGRTDTQYF. As DNA, the CDR3 is TGTGCCAGCAGCGTAGCGGCTAGCGGGAGAACAGATACGCAGTATTTT. Variable domain in full (rest from reference TRBV9 and TRBJ2-3): DSGVTQTPKHLITATGQRVTLRCSPRSGDLSVYWYQQSLDQGLQFLIQYYNGEERAKGNILERFSAQQFPDLHSELNLSSLELGDSALYFCASSVAASGRTDTQYFGPGTRLTVL.

This clone has only a few counts. V gene TRBV29-1 combines with J gene TRBJ2-1, with D tentatively TRBD2 (5 bases). The germline CDR1 and CDR2 sequences are SQVTM and ANQGSEA. The CDR3 length is 11 residues. V gave up 6 bases and J gave up 3 bases, with 6 bases separating them. The CDR3 sequence is CSVRGYNEQFF. Here the CDR3 DNA reads TGCAGCGTACGGGGCTACAATGAGCAGTTCTTC.

This clone showed up just a few times. V and J are TRBV9 and TRBJ2-7; TRBD2 is a possible D gene (7 bases). CDR1 SGDLS and CDR2 YYNGEE come from the germline V gene. This CDR3 contains 14 residues. Trimming pared 2 bases from V and 2 bases from J, leaving 11 bases between. The CDR3 spells CASSVHGGPYEQYF. The CDR3 DNA follows: TGTGCCAGCAGCGTCCACGGGGGGCCCTACGAGCAGTACTTC.

A few counts support this clone. Different DNA sequences within this sample yield the same CDR3. The chain has TRBV2 and TRBJ2-5; 7 positions agree with TRBD1. Trimming took 6 bases from V and 2 from J; bases not matched to a gene: 3. CDR3 size: 13 residues. Per germline, CDR1 SNHLY and CDR2 FYNNEI. CDR3 DNA sequence: TGTGCCAGCAGGGGACAGCCACAAGAGACCCAGTACTTC. Amino acid sequence: CASRGQPQETQYF.

The J gene is TRBJ1-2, the V gene TRBV19; the D is unclear. This CDR3 is 14 amino acids long. Germline V lookup: CDR1 LNHDA, CDR2 SQIVND (reference sequence). V gave up 5 bases and J gave up 5 bases, with 15 bases separating them. As DNA, the CDR3 is TGTGCCAGTAGTTCGGGAGCTTTGCCTTATGGCTACACCTTC. Amino acid sequence: CASSSGALPYGYTF.

The chain is built from TRBV9 and TRBJ2-7; 9 positions match TRBD2. The CDR3 is 14 residues long. With 4 bases clipped from V and 9 bases from J, the junction kept 11 bases outside the gene matches. Germline V gives CDR1 SGDLS, CDR2 YYNGEE. CDR3 bases: TGTGCCAGCAGCCCCCAGGTAGCGGGAGACGGGCAGTACTTC. It yields the protein CASSPQVAGDGQYF.

This clone has a handful of counts. The rearrangement joins TRBV2 to TRBJ2-3; D is perhaps TRBD2 (5 bases). CDR3 length: 15 residues. The V gene's germline CDR1 is SNHLY and CDR2 FYNNEI. V dropped 10 bases and J dropped 2 bases, with 19 bases sitting between them. This CDR3 is CATDLLGRNTDTQYF. Here the CDR3 DNA reads TGTGCCACCGACCTTCTGGGGAGAAACACAGATACGCAGTATTTT.

This chain uses TRBV11-2 with TRBJ1-2; no firm D call. The CDR3 sequence is 14 residues long. Germline CDR1 SGHAT, CDR2 FQNNGV. V was pared by 5 bases and J by 3 bases, with 13 bases between. The CDR3 DNA is TGTGCCAGCAGCCCCCCGAGGCCCCACTATGGCTACACCTTC. Amino acid sequence: CASSPPRPHYGYTF.

This clone was found many times. The V call is TRBV7-8, the J call TRBJ2-2; 12 bases line up with TRBD2. This CDR3 contains 13 residues. CDR1 and CDR2 from the germline V gene are SGHVS and FQNEAQ. J gave up 8 bases and V 10 bases, and 5 bases lay outside the gene matches. CDR3 sequence (DNA): TGTGCCACGACTAGCGGGAGACGAGGGGAGCTGTTTTTT. Translating it yields CATTSGRRGELFF.

The sample holds a few counts of this clone. Other nucleotide sequences from this sample produce the same CDR3. The V and J genes are TRBV6-5 and TRBJ1-2, with D maybe TRBD1 (6 bases). The V and J ends lost 0 bases and 8 bases respectively, with 13 bases between them. Germline CDR1 MNHEY, CDR2 SVGAGI. The CDR3 is made up of 14 amino acids. The CDR3 region has the DNA TGTGCCAGCAGTTACTCGTTGGGGGCGCGAGGCTACACCTTC. Translated, it gives CASSYSLGARGYTF.

The chain carries TRBV5-4 and TRBJ2-5; TRBD1 matches at 7 bases. Germline values: CDR1 SGHNT, CDR2 YYREEE (reference sequence). V trimming: 1 base; J trimming: 4 bases; junction bases outside the gene matches: 4. The CDR3 is made up of 14 amino acids. The CDR3 here is CASSLQGDVETQYF. The CDR3 DNA reads TGTGCCAGCAGCTTGCAGGGGGATGTAGAGACCCAGTACTTC. The complete variable domain, with remaining parts taken from reference TRBV5-4 and TRBJ2-5, reads ETGVTQSPTHLIKTRGQQVTLRCSSQSGHNTVSWYQQALGQGPQFIFQYYREEENGRGNFPPRFSGLQFPNYSSELNVNALELDDSALYLCASSLQGDVETQYFGPGTRLLVL.

This chain links TRBV19 with TRBJ1-2; the D gene is possibly TRBD1 (6 bases). The V and J ends lost 6 bases and 3 bases respectively, with 14 bases between them. The CDR3 has 14 residues. CDR1 is LNHDA and CDR2 is SQIVND in the germline V gene (reference sequence). Here the CDR3 DNA reads TGTGCCAGTAGCAGCACAGGGTATGACTATGGCTACACCTTC. Its protein product is CASSSTGYDYGYTF.

This clone was seen a handful of times. The J gene is TRBJ1-1, the V gene TRBV18; D is undetermined. CDR1 and CDR2 (germline): KGHSH, LQKENI. The CDR3 is 13 amino acids. With 5 bases removed from V and 1 base from J, the gap between germline ends came to 8 bases. CDR3 DNA: TGTGCCAGCTCATCAGATTCGAACACTGAAGCTTTCTTT. It encodes CASSSDSNTEAFF.

The chain is built from TRBV6-5 and TRBJ2-4; perhaps TRBD2 as D (5 bases). V gave up 5 bases and J gave up 6 bases, with 8 bases separating them. Germline V gives CDR1 MNHEY, CDR2 SVGAGI. The length of the CDR3 is 12 residues. The DNA for the CDR3 is TGTGCCAGCAGTCCGGGAACAAACATTCAGTACTTC. Translating it yields CASSPGTNIQYF.

The chain is built from TRBV9 and TRBJ2-1; 9 nucleotides line up with TRBD2. The germline V gene encodes CDR1 SGDLS and CDR2 YYNGEE. V trimming: 4 bases; J trimming: 10 bases; junction bases outside the gene matches: 15. The CDR3 sequence is 16 residues long. CDR3: CASSPRSGREGREQFF. The CDR3 nucleotides read TGTGCCAGCAGCCCCAGGAGTGGGCGGGAGGGGCGGGAGCAGTTCTTC.

This clone was counted between two and nine times. V gene TRBV5-4 combines with J gene TRBJ2-2; the D is unclear. The CDR3 covers 12 residues. Germline assignment: CDR1 SGHNT and CDR2 YYREEE (reference sequence). V dropped 0 bases and J dropped 8 bases, with 5 bases sitting between them. CDR3 bases: TGTGCCAGCAGCTTGGATGTAGGGGAGCTGTTTTTT. The encoded protein is CASSLDVGELFF.

This chain connects TRBV28 to TRBJ1-2, with D possibly being TRBD1 (6 bases). The CDR3 is 13 amino acids. CDR1 is MDHEN, CDR2 SYDVKM, per germline. With 6 bases removed from V and 7 bases from J, the gap between germline ends came to 15 bases. The CDR3 loop is CASSPQGLRGYTF. DNA of the CDR3: TGTGCCAGCAGCCCACAGGGTTTGCGTGGCTACACCTTC.

This clone was found a few times. V gene TRBV5-6 combines with J gene TRBJ2-7; TRBD1 aligns across 7 bases. After removal of 4 bases from V and 1 base from J, the junction contained 5 bases not matched to a gene. Germline V lookup: CDR1 SGHDT, CDR2 YYEEEE. The CDR3 has 14 residues. CDR3: CASSPPGQSYEQYF. Written as DNA, the CDR3 is TGTGCCAGCAGCCCTCCGGGACAGTCCTACGAGCAGTACTTC.

This clone was counted between two and nine times. J is TRBJ2-3 and V is TRBV5-1; 9 bases fit TRBD2. J was trimmed by 3 bases and V by 0 bases; bases with no gene match: 8. This CDR3 is 17 amino acids long. From germline, CDR1 is SGHRS and CDR2 YFSETQ. CDR3 protein: CASSLVASGDGTDTQYF. The CDR3 DNA follows: TGCGCCAGCAGCTTGGTGGCTAGCGGGGATGGTACAGATACGCAGTATTTT.

This clone appeared a few times. The chain uses TRBV5-1 and TRBJ2-2, with D perhaps TRBD1 (5 bases). Germline loops: CDR1 SGHRS, CDR2 YFSETQ. This CDR3 comprises 15 residues. Trimming removed 2 bases at V and 0 bases at J, with 8 bases between. CDR3 region: CASSLGDPNTGELFF. The CDR3 nucleotides read TGCGCCAGCAGCTTAGGGGATCCGAACACCGGGGAGCTGTTTTTT.